This passage covers 21 T cell receptor beta chains from one sample sequenced in a study of molecular identifiers for immune sequencing clone quantification. TCRdb used MiXCR to reprocess the PCR reads, holding one entry per CDR3 protein. The sample lists about 640,000 distinct CDR3 sequences; 15% to 20% were seen once. Sequencing was done on a sample of naive CD8+ T cells from blood, with Jurkat cell RNA spiked in. The subset: FACS-sorted CD8+CD4-CCR7+CD45RA+ naive T cells. These receptors came from a human donor in good health. Some libraries in this study had Jurkat cell RNA spiked in.

At least ten counts were recorded for this clonotype. The chain carries TRBV27 and TRBJ2-3; tentatively, D is TRBD1 (5 bases). The CDR3 has 16 residues. V lost 4 bases and J 5 bases, leaving 19 bases between the germline ends. The germline gives CDR1 MNHEY, CDR2 SMNVEV (reference sequence). Here the CDR3 reads CASSYTKTVRLDTQYF. The CDR3 DNA is TGTGCCAGCAGTTATACCAAGACAGTCCGCTTAGATACGCAGTATTTT.

This clonotype came up a few times. The rearrangement joins TRBV4-1 to TRBJ2-5; 12 positions match TRBD2. This CDR3 contains 17 residues. With V trimmed by 0 bases and J by 5 bases, 7 bases remained unmatched. The V gene's germline CDR1 is MGHRA and CDR2 YSYEKL. The DNA of the CDR3 is TGCGCCAGCAGCCAAGAGCCGACTAGCGGGAGCGGGGAGACCCAGTACTTC. This translates into CASSQEPTSGSGETQYF.

Regarding this clonotype: A much larger clone lies a single base off, so this may be a read error. The CDR3 sequence is CASSFTGSNSEAFF. The CDR3 DNA follows: TGTGCCAGCAGCTTCACAGGGTCCAACTCTGAAGCTTTCTTT. The chain joins TRBV11-2 to TRBJ1-1; a weak D match, TRBD1 (6 bases). Trimming removed 3 bases at V and 6 bases at J, with 14 bases between. This CDR3 spans 14 amino acids. Looked up from germline, CDR1 is SGHAT and CDR2 is FQNNGV.

This clonotype came up a few times. CDR3 sequence: CASSHTPGQGVGTDTQYF. The CDR3 DNA reads as TGTGCCAGCAGCCATACGCCAGGACAGGGGGTTGGCACAGATACGCAGTATTTT. The rearrangement joins TRBV3-1 to TRBJ2-3; 10 bases line up with TRBD1. V lost 3 bases, J lost 1 base, and 10 bases stayed unmatched. Germline V gene sequence: CDR1 LGHDT, CDR2 YNNKEL (reference sequence). The CDR3 contains 18 residues.

The gene calls are TRBV7-9 and TRBJ2-7, with D tentatively TRBD1 or TRBD2 (5 bases each). The CDR3 runs 15 residues. Trimming stripped 2 bases from V and 7 bases from J, with 18 bases between. The V gene's germline CDR1 is SEHNR and CDR2 FQNEAQ (reference sequence). The CDR3 protein is CASSLSTGLRREQYF. The CDR3 DNA reads TGTGCCAGCAGCTTAAGTACAGGACTCCGGAGGGAGCAGTACTTC.

On this clonotype: A much larger clone differs from this one at a single base, so this may be a read error. The chain joins TRBV30 to TRBJ1-5; 8 bases agree with TRBD1. The CDR3 covers 15 residues. The V and J ends lost 2 bases and 4 bases, in that order; junction bases with no gene match: 7. CDR1 and CDR2 from the germline V gene are GTSNPN and SVGIG (reference sequence). CDR3 region: CAWSPGQVPNQPQHF. In DNA form, the CDR3 reads TGTGCCTGGAGTCCGGGACAGGTCCCTAATCAGCCCCAGCATTTT.

This clonotype occurred many times. The rearrangement links TRBV6-5 to TRBJ2-2, with 14 nucleotides matching TRBD2. V lost 4 bases, J lost 7 bases, and 5 bases stayed unmatched. From germline, CDR1 is MNHEY and CDR2 SVGAGI. The CDR3 length is 16 residues. The CDR3 region has the DNA TGTGCCAGCAGTTCGGGACTAGCGGGGGCCCGCGGGGAGCTGTTTTTT. Translating gives CASSSGLAGARGELFF.

Many counts were recorded for this clonotype. The chain employs TRBV6-5 and TRBJ2-2; D not certain. This CDR3 has 14 amino acids. The germline V and J ends were trimmed by 2 bases and 1 base, with 5 bases remaining between them. CDR1 and CDR2 from the germline V gene are MNHEY and SVGAGI. CDR3 sequence (DNA): TGTGCCAGCAGTTACCCCAGGAACACCGGGGAGCTGTTTTTT. Translated: CASSYPRNTGELFF.

This clonotype was picked up many times. The chain combines TRBV29-1 with TRBJ2-7; 10 bases match TRBD2. Looked up from germline, CDR1 is SQVTM and CDR2 is ANQGSEA. This CDR3 has 14 amino acids. Trimming removed 7 bases from V and 3 bases from J; junction bases left unmatched: 9. CDR3 in DNA: TGCAGCGCTCTAAGCGGGGGGGGTGACTACGAGCAGTACTTC. It is translated as CSALSGGGDYEQYF.

This clonotype was seen many times. The chain recombines TRBV6-5 with TRBJ2-3, with 13 bases that match TRBD2. Germline V CDR1 and CDR2: MNHEY, SVGAGI. The V and J ends lost 7 bases and 5 bases, in that order; junction bases with no gene match: 6. The CDR3 has 15 residues. The CDR3 loop reads CASNPGLAGRDTQYF. CDR3 DNA: TGTGCCAGCAATCCGGGACTAGCGGGGAGAGATACGCAGTATTTT.

This clonotype was seen many times. V usage is TRBV5-4 and J usage is TRBJ2-6; no firm D call. The V end was cut by 0 bases, the J end by 0 bases, with 16 bases between. CDR3 length equals 19 residues. Germline CDR1 is SGHNT and CDR2 is YYREEE (reference sequence). The CDR3 region has the DNA TGTGCCAGCAGCTTGGTCGGACCCTTAACCCTCTCTGGGGCCAACGTCCTGACTTTC. It encodes CASSLVGPLTLSGANVLTF.

This clonotype showed up just a few times. V and J are TRBV12-5 and TRBJ2-7, with TRBD1 identical over 8 bases. J was trimmed by 6 bases and V by 6 bases; bases with no gene match: 13. CDR1 is LGHNT, CDR2 FRNRAP, per germline. The CDR3 sequence is 15 residues long. CDR3 protein: CASGAPDRVYGEQYF. The CDR3 DNA reads as TGTGCTAGTGGCGCCCCGGACAGGGTGTATGGCGAGCAGTACTTC.

This clonotype was counted many times. The chain combines TRBV6-1 with TRBJ2-3; D uncertain. The ends were cut back, 1 base at V and 4 bases at J, with 9 bases in the middle. The CDR3 covers 14 residues. Germline CDR1 is MNHNS and CDR2 is SASEGT. The CDR3 region is CASSEVEGPDTQYF. The CDR3 DNA follows: TGTGCCAGCAGTGAAGTTGAAGGTCCAGATACGCAGTATTTT.

This clonotype was picked up a small number of times. The V call is TRBV4-3, the J call TRBJ2-1; D unresolved. The CDR3 has 15 amino acids. V lost 0 bases and J lost 0, with 6 bases in between. Germline CDR1 reads LGHNA; CDR2 reads YSLEER. The CDR3 coding sequence is TGCGCCAGCAGCCAAGACTTTGCCTCCTACAATGAGCAGTTCTTC. As protein: CASSQDFASYNEQFF.

This clonotype was detected ten times or more. The genes are TRBV28 and TRBJ2-7; D perhaps matches TRBD1 (6 bases). The CDR3 has 18 residues. Trimming pared 2 bases from V and 5 bases from J, leaving 25 bases between. CDR1 is MDHEN and CDR2 is SYDVKM in the germline V gene. The CDR3 protein is CASSLERPEARGLHEQYF. CDR3 sequence (DNA): TGTGCCAGCAGTTTAGAAAGGCCGGAGGCCAGGGGATTGCACGAGCAGTACTTC.

Remarks on this clonotype: This may be a read error, as it is one base from a much larger clone. The chain links TRBV3-1 to TRBJ2-7, with unresolved D. V dropped 6 bases and J dropped 2 bases, with 11 bases sitting between them. CDR3 length: 13 amino acids. Looked up from germline, CDR1 is LGHDT and CDR2 is YNNKEL (reference sequence). CDR3 sequence (DNA): TGTGCCAGCAGGCCCCGGGTCACCTACGAGCAGTACTTC. This codes for CASRPRVTYEQYF.

This clonotype has ten or more counts. The rearrangement joins TRBV20-1 to TRBJ2-5; TRBD2 aligns across 8 bases. The germline CDR1 and CDR2 sequences are DFQATT and SNEGSKA (reference sequence). The CDR3 length is 15 residues. J gave up 0 bases and V 3 bases, and 6 bases lay outside the gene matches. CDR3 sequence (DNA): TGCAGTGCTAGCGGGAGGGATTGGTACCAAGAGACCCAGTACTTC. Translated, it gives CSASGRDWYQETQYF.

On this clonotype itself: A much larger clone differs by one base, so this may be a read error. This chain connects TRBV20-1 to TRBJ2-3; 10 bases agree with TRBD2. CDR3 length: 18 residues. Per germline, CDR1 DFQATT and CDR2 SNEGSKA (reference sequence). The CDR3 is CSAYQREGQVMFTDMQYF. CDR3 coding DNA: TGCAGTGCCTACCAGCGGGAGGGCCAGGTTATGTTCACAGATATGCAGTATTTT.

This clonotype was recorded at least ten times. The rearrangement links TRBV18 to TRBJ2-5; TRBD1 might be the D (6 bases). V was cut by 8 bases and J by 5 bases, with 24 bases left in between. The CDR3 covers 16 residues. In germline, CDR1 is KGHSH, CDR2 LQKENI. CDR3 DNA: TGTGCCAGCATACGCCTCCCCACAGGGACGTTTGAGACCCAGTACTTC. It is translated as CASIRLPTGTFETQYF. The full variable domain, with the rest looked up from reference TRBV18 and TRBJ2-5, is NAGVMQNPRHLVRRRGQEARLRCSPMKGHSHVYWYRQLPEEGLKFMVYLQKENIIDESGMPKERFSAEFPKEGPSILRIQQVVRGDSAAYFCASIRLPTGTFETQYFGPGTRLLVL.

As concerns this clonotype: This may be a read error, as it is one base from a much larger clone. The chain's CDR3 is CASSEFRGSNRPQHF. The CDR3 DNA reads as TGTGCCAGCAGTGAGTTCAGGGGGAGCAATCGGCCCCAGCATTTT. This chain links TRBV6-5 with TRBJ1-5; TRBD1 agrees at 7 bases. The CDR3 extends over 15 amino acids. Germline CDR1 is MNHEY and CDR2 is SVGAGI.

There are a few counts of this clonotype. The gene calls are TRBV6-2 or TRBV6-3 and TRBJ2-1; D ambiguous. Germline V gene data show CDR1 as MNHEY and CDR2 as SVGEGT. The V gene lost 1 base and the J gene lost 0 bases, with 13 bases spanning the gap. The CDR3 consists of 17 residues. The CDR3 loop is CASSYWSPQSSYNEQFF. Written as DNA, the CDR3 is TGTGCCAGCAGTTACTGGTCACCTCAGAGCTCCTACAATGAGCAGTTCTTC.